The clone carrying this T cell receptor (beta chain) was counted ten times or more. Its antigen is not known. This sample is drawn from a study of T cells in Graves' hyperthyroidism and ophthalmopathy. Germline V lookup: CDR1 SGHTA, CDR2 FQGNSA. The CDR3 is made up of 12 amino acids. V was pared by 6 bases and J by 3 bases, with 9 bases between. Study conclusions and caveats: Appearing also in blood were most of the thyroid clonotypes expanded above 0.001.

Across 18 months, stable Graves' hyperthyroidism was marked by no progression to ophthalmopathy. The investigators amplified TCR beta CDR3 regions from RNA transcripts. An initial round of RT-PCR targeting the TCR CDR3 relied on the HTBI primer set. MiXCR, applied by TCRdb to the multiplex PCR reads, yields one record per CDR3 protein. The sample consists of hundreds of thousands of distinct CDR3 sequences, 35% to 55% of them appearing once. The sequence was collected from a woman aged 18 to 35 with Graves' hyperthyroidism. Sequencing input: peripheral blood or thyroid tissue (not recorded which). V is TRBV7-2 and J is TRBJ2-7; no definite D call. The CDR3 here is CASSFDNYEQYF. Written as DNA, the CDR3 is TGTGCCAGCAGTTTCGACAACTACGAGCAGTACTTC.